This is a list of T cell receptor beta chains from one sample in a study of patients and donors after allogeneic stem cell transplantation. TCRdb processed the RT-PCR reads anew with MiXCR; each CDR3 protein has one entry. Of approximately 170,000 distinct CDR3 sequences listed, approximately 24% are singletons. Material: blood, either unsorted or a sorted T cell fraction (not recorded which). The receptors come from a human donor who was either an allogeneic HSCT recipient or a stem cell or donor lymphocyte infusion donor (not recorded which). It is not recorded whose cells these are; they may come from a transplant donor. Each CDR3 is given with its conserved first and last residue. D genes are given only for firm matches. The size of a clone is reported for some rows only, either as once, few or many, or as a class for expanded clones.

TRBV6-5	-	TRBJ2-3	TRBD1	CASSYIQGADTQYF	TGTGCCAGCAGTTATATACAGGGGGCGGATACGCAGTATTTT
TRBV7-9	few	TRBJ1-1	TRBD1	CASTLRTGTTEAFF	TGTGCCAGCACCCTTAGGACAGGGACCACTGAAGCTTTCTTT
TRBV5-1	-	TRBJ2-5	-	CASSSRWRGETQYF	TGCGCCAGCAGCTCCCGTTGGCGGGGAGAGACCCAGTACTTC
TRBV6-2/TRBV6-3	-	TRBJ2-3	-	CASSLPGVDSTDTQYF	TGTGCCAGCAGCCTCCCAGGGGTGGATAGCACAGATACGCAGTATTTT
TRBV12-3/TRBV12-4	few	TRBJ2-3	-	CASSLGTFDTQYF	TGTGCCAGCAGTTTGGGGACATTCGATACGCAGTATTTT
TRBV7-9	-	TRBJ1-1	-	CASRPRWEMRVTEAFF	TGTGCCAGCCGGCCCAGGTGGGAGATGAGGGTCACTGAAGCTTTCTTT
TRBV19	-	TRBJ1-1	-	CASTGISEAFF	TGTGCCAGTACAGGGATCTCTGAAGCTTTCTTT
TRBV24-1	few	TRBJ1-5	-	CATSDPFPSGQPQHF	TGTGCCACCAGTGATCCTTTCCCTTCCGGGCAGCCCCAGCATTTT
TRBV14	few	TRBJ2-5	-	CASSPFKTAAIVQETQYF	TGTGCCAGCAGCCCTTTTAAGACAGCCGCTATCGTCCAAGAGACCCAGTACTTC
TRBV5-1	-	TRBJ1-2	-	CASSLTPDPNGYTF	TGCGCCAGCAGCTTAACCCCGGATCCCAATGGCTACACCTTC
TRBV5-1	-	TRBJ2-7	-	CASSEVWSSWYEQYF	TGCGCCAGCAGCGAGGTATGGTCTAGTTGGTACGAGCAGTACTTC
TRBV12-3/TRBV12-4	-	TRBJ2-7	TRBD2	CASSSSAGGLHYEQYF	TGTGCCAGCAGTTCCTCAGCGGGAGGGCTACACTACGAGCAGTACTTC
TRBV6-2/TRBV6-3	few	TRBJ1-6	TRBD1	CASSNRDSVSPLHF	TGTGCCAGCAGTAACCGGGACAGTGTCTCACCCCTCCACTTT
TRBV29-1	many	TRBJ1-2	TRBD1	CSAPDRAGGYTF	TGCAGCGCTCCGGACAGGGCAGGAGGCTACACCTTC
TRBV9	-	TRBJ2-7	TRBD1	CASSIRDRHYEQYF	TGTGCCAGCAGCATCCGGGACAGACACTACGAGCAGTACTTC
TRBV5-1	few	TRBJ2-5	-	CASSLFGEKQETQYF	TGCGCCAGCAGCTTGTTCGGGGAAAAACAAGAGACCCAGTACTTC
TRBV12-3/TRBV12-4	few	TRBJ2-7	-	CASNRDGSYEQYF	TGTGCCAGCAACAGGGACGGCTCCTACGAGCAGTACTTC
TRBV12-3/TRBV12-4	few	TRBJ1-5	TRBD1	CASSPTGTGRATQHF	TGTGCCAGCAGCCCCACCGGGACAGGGAGGGCAACCCAGCATTTT
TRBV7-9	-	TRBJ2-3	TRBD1	CASSPGQGTDTQYF	TGTGCCAGCAGCCCCGGACAGGGCACAGATACGCAGTATTTT
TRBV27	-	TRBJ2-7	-	CASREQGNEQYF	TGTGCCAGTCGCGAACAGGGTAACGAGCAGTACTTC
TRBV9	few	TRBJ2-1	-	CASSVGYYEQFF	TGTGCCAGCAGCGTAGGGTATTATGAGCAGTTCTTC
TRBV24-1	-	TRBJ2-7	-	CATSDLPRGNRGDEQYF	TGTGCCACCAGTGATTTGCCCAGGGGTAACCGTGGGGACGAGCAGTACTTC
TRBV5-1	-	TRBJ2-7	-	CASSPVSSYEQYF	TGCGCCAGCAGCCCCGTTAGCTCCTACGAGCAGTACTTC
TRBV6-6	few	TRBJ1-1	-	CASSYDGRGNTEAFF	TGTGCCAGCAGTTACGACGGCAGGGGGAACACTGAAGCTTTCTTT
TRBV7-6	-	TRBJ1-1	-	CASSNNLISQLNTEAFF	TGTGCCAGCAGCAACAATTTAATAAGTCAGTTAAACACTGAAGCTTTCTTT
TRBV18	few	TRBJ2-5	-	CASSRNNRDQETQYF	TGTGCCAGCTCACGAAACAACAGAGACCAAGAGACCCAGTACTTC
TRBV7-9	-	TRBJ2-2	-	CASSLGGPNTGELFF	TGTGCCAGCAGCTTAGGGGGACCGAACACCGGGGAGCTGTTTTTT
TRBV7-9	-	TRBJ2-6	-	CASSLDSDFSGANVLTF	TGTGCCAGCAGCTTGGACAGTGATTTCTCTGGGGCCAACGTCCTGACTTTC
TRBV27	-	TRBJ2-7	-	CASSSPSNTLPYEQYF	TGTGCCAGCAGTTCCCCCTCCAACACGCTACCCTACGAGCAGTACTTC
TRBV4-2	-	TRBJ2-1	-	CASSQVGEHEQFF	TGTGCCAGCAGCCAAGTAGGAGAGCATGAGCAGTTCTTC
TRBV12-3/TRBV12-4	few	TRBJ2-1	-	CASRATSSYNEQFF	TGTGCCAGCAGGGCGACTAGCTCCTACAATGAGCAGTTCTTC
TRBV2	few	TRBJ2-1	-	CASTLGGHEQFF	TGTGCCAGCACGTTAGGAGGGCATGAGCAGTTCTTC